A selection of T cell receptor beta chains follows, all from one sample in a study of blood T cell repertoires in COVID-19. Some clones are missing from TCRdb's copy, which holds only in-frame ones; the method was immunoSEQ multiplex PCR. Altogether around 100,000 clones are present, roughly 85% being singletons, with the ten largest covering about 12%. Sequencing was performed on peripheral blood. All receptors come from a woman aged 65 to 85 with acute or convalescent COVID-19. Both conserved end residues are part of each CDR3. The D gene is left open where the match is weak. Part of the rows lack a size; the others show once, few, many or a class for expanded clones.

cdr3_nt: TGCGCCAGCCTCCCCGGGGCGGGAAACTATGGCTACACCTTC; cdr3_aa: CASLPGAGNYGYTF; d_call: -; j_call: TRBJ1-2; clone_size: -; v_call: TRBV5-1
cdr3_nt: TGTGCCAGCAGCGTAGACGGTGTAGGAGCTTATAATGGCTACACCTTC; cdr3_aa: CASSVDGVGAYNGYTF; d_call: -; j_call: TRBJ1-2; clone_size: -; v_call: TRBV9
cdr3_nt: TGTGCCAGTAGTCAAACCCCGGGGTCGGAGACCCAGTACTTC; cdr3_aa: CASSQTPGSETQYF; d_call: -; j_call: TRBJ2-5; clone_size: few; v_call: TRBV19
cdr3_nt: TGCGCCAGCAGTTCACAGTACAATGAGCAGTTCTTC; cdr3_aa: CASSSQYNEQFF; d_call: -; j_call: TRBJ2-1; clone_size: -; v_call: TRBV5-1
cdr3_nt: TGTGCCAGTAGTATCTTGGAGGGGACCGGGGAGCTGTTTTTT; cdr3_aa: CASSILEGTGELFF; d_call: -; j_call: TRBJ2-2; clone_size: once; v_call: TRBV19
cdr3_nt: TGTGCCACCAGTGAGAGACAGGGATCTCTATTGGAGACCCAGTACTTC; cdr3_aa: CATSERQGSLLETQYF; d_call: TRBD1; j_call: TRBJ2-5; clone_size: -; v_call: TRBV24-1
cdr3_nt: TGTGCCAGCAGCTTAGGGTTGGGGCTAGAGACCCAGTACTTC; cdr3_aa: CASSLGLGLETQYF; d_call: -; j_call: TRBJ2-5; clone_size: once; v_call: TRBV7-9
cdr3_nt: TGTGCCAGCAGCTTATCTCCCGTCCGTGGCTACACCTTC; cdr3_aa: CASSLSPVRGYTF; d_call: -; j_call: TRBJ1-2; clone_size: few; v_call: TRBV5-5
cdr3_nt: TGCAGCGTTGCCGGGACAGGGTATGACTATGGCTACACCTTC; cdr3_aa: CSVAGTGYDYGYTF; d_call: TRBD1; j_call: TRBJ1-2; clone_size: -; v_call: TRBV29-1
cdr3_nt: TGTGCCAGCAGCTTAGCATCCCCCGGGACAGGGGACAGGAGCACTGAAGCTTTCTTT; cdr3_aa: CASSLASPGTGDRSTEAFF; d_call: TRBD1; j_call: TRBJ1-1; clone_size: large; v_call: TRBV7-9
cdr3_nt: TGTGCCAGCAGCGGACAGGGAGATTCACCCCTCCACTTT; cdr3_aa: CASSGQGDSPLHF; d_call: TRBD1; j_call: TRBJ1-6; clone_size: -; v_call: TRBV12-3/TRBV12-4
cdr3_nt: TGTGCCAGCAGTCGACTTCCCCACCAAATCGGTGGAAACACCATATATTTT; cdr3_aa: CASSRLPHQIGGNTIYF; d_call: -; j_call: TRBJ1-3; clone_size: many; v_call: TRBV7-9
cdr3_nt: TGTGCCAGCAGTTTATCGGGGACAGCCTATGGCTACACCTTC; cdr3_aa: CASSLSGTAYGYTF; d_call: TRBD1; j_call: TRBJ1-2; clone_size: -; v_call: TRBV28
cdr3_nt: TGTGCCAGCAGCTTAGCGAGCGCGGGACAGACCTACAATGAGCAGTTCTTC; cdr3_aa: CASSLASAGQTYNEQFF; d_call: -; j_call: TRBJ2-1; clone_size: -; v_call: TRBV7-8
cdr3_nt: TGTGCCAGCAGCCCTGGACAGGGGGTTATGGCCACCTTC; cdr3_aa: CASSPGQGVMATF; d_call: TRBD1; j_call: TRBJ1-2; clone_size: -; v_call: TRBV3-1/TRBV3-2
cdr3_nt: TGTGCCAGCAGCCCAACTAGCGGGGGGGCCGGAGAGACCCAGTACTTC; cdr3_aa: CASSPTSGGAGETQYF; d_call: TRBD2; j_call: TRBJ2-5; clone_size: -; v_call: TRBV9
cdr3_nt: TGTGCCAGTAGTATCTTGCAGGGGGCTGGGCAAGAGACCCAGTACTTC; cdr3_aa: CASSILQGAGQETQYF; d_call: TRBD1; j_call: TRBJ2-5; clone_size: -; v_call: TRBV19
cdr3_nt: TGTGCCAGCAGTTACGACAGGGACCTCGGGGAGCTGTTTTTT; cdr3_aa: CASSYDRDLGELFF; d_call: TRBD1; j_call: TRBJ2-2; clone_size: -; v_call: TRBV6-5
cdr3_nt: TGTGCCAGTAGTATTACCAGCGGGGCCACAGATACGCAGTATTTT; cdr3_aa: CASSITSGATDTQYF; d_call: TRBD2; j_call: TRBJ2-3; clone_size: -; v_call: TRBV19
cdr3_nt: TGTGCCAGCAGTCCGAGGGCCCTTAAACATTACAATGAGCAGTTCTTC; cdr3_aa: CASSPRALKHYNEQFF; d_call: -; j_call: TRBJ2-1; clone_size: few; v_call: TRBV6-2/TRBV6-3
cdr3_nt: TGCGCCAGCAGCTTGTTTGCAGAGAACACTGAAGCTTTCTTT; cdr3_aa: CASSLFAENTEAFF; d_call: -; j_call: TRBJ1-1; clone_size: -; v_call: TRBV5-1
cdr3_nt: TGCGCCAGCAGCCCTCAAGGCTTAGGAGGGACCTATGTCCGCTACACCTTC; cdr3_aa: CASSPQGLGGTYVRYTF; d_call: -; j_call: TRBJ1-2; clone_size: once; v_call: TRBV5-1
cdr3_nt: TGCAGTGCGAGAGGATTAATAGAGCATTTT; cdr3_aa: CSARGLIEHF; d_call: -; j_call: TRBJ1-5; clone_size: -; v_call: TRBV20-1
cdr3_nt: TGTGCCAGTAGTCCTGTCGGACAGGGCATGAACACTGAAGCTTTCTTT; cdr3_aa: CASSPVGQGMNTEAFF; d_call: TRBD1; j_call: TRBJ1-1; clone_size: -; v_call: TRBV19
cdr3_nt: TGTGCCAGCAGTGAATCTTGGGGGGGAACCTATAATTCACCCCTCCACTTT; cdr3_aa: CASSESWGGTYNSPLHF; d_call: -; j_call: TRBJ1-6; clone_size: -; v_call: TRBV6-1
cdr3_nt: TGTGCCTGGAAGGGAGAGGCATACACTGAAGCTTTCTTT; cdr3_aa: CAWKGEAYTEAFF; d_call: -; j_call: TRBJ1-1; clone_size: -; v_call: TRBV30
cdr3_nt: TGTGCCAGCAGGGGAGACAGGGTCTTAGGGGAAAAACTGTTTTTT; cdr3_aa: CASRGDRVLGEKLFF; d_call: TRBD1; j_call: TRBJ1-4; clone_size: once; v_call: TRBV6-5
cdr3_nt: TGTGCCAGCAGTTACCCGGCCGATCTCAGGATTGAGCAGTTCTTC; cdr3_aa: CASSYPADLRIEQFF; d_call: -; j_call: TRBJ2-1; clone_size: -; v_call: TRBV6-2/TRBV6-3